This TCR beta chain was sequenced in a study of blood T cell repertoires in COVID-19 (dated by TCRdb to about 2020). For the wider study: Samples from collaborators originated in the United States, Italy and Spain and spanned both the acute and convalescent phases of COVID-19. The samples were drawn from two sources: the first 160 participants of the ongoing ImmuneRACE study, and fewer than 1,500 subjects contributed by 6 global collaborators. A de-identified subject ID, COVID-19 status, age in years and sex were almost always included in the sample metadata. Deeply sampled blood TCRbeta repertoires from subjects exposed to, actively infected with, or recovered from COVID-19 were included in the dataset. The repertoires were made available in a free public database intended to serve as a resource for research on the immune response to SARS-CoV-2. The prospective study material was composed of cDNA or gDNA derived from T cells, B-cell-depleted T cells, or PBMCs. Where available, HLA class I and class II types were taken from metadata supplied by the sample provider and were not determined by assay-based typing.

On the study overall, not on this receptor specifically: The amount of clinical and demographic metadata varied by source and participant and was provided uncurated.

The CDR3 numbers 15 residues from cysteine through phenylalanine. Only the CDR3 DNA stays, 45 bases, in frame from base 1. At the junction V is shortened by 6 bases and J by 7 bases; bases outside the gene matches: 10. CDR1 MNHEY and CDR2 SVGAGI were looked up in the germline V gene. At one collaborating source in Seattle, patients were enrolled during active infection and were followed longitudinally through the course of disease. The collaborating institutions used their own protocols to collect whole blood in K2EDTA tubes. For TCRbeta analysis, collaborators shipped samples as frozen whole blood, isolated PBMCs, or DNA extracted from either of those sample types. The immunoSEQ Assay, a bias-controlled multiplex PCR, was used to amplify TCRbeta CDR3 regions from genomic DNA. Regarding the original processing steps: The number of nucleated cells in each sample was estimated by amplification of reference gene primers within the assay. Sequence reads were collapsed and filtered to measure the absolute abundance of every unique TCRbeta CDR3 rearrangement. Productive Simpson clonality was computed per sample as the square root of Simpson's diversity index over productive rearrangements. TCRdb mirrors the immuneACCESS table, restricted to in-frame sequences. Some clones are absent from its copies; in checked studies, under half trace to an unresolved V gene, and the reason for the others is unknown. Clonal size and the V and J genes are those of that table, whereas D and trimming came from the DNA. The sample yields about 240,000 clones; 80% to 90% were counted once. 6% to 8% of the sample is held by the ten biggest clonotypes.

About this clone: What antigen it recognizes has not been identified. Per-base quality was not reported, and no clone a single base away is much larger than it.

This sequence was found in a woman aged 80 or over with COVID-19, enrolled during active disease. Sequencing was performed on peripheral blood. The chain employs TRBV6-5 and TRBJ1-4, with 8 bases in between that match TRBD1. The DNA sequence is given as TGTGCCAGCAGAATGCAGGGGGCTATCGGTGAAAAACTGTTTTTT. Its product reads: CASRMQGAIGEKLFF.